The T cell receptor (beta chain) under discussion was sequenced for a study of memory CD4+ T cells and cytomegalovirus serostatus (dated by TCRdb to the late 2010s). Some background on the complete study: The roughly 33 healthy Belgian adults in the cohort included 9 who were CMV seropositive and around 25 who were CMV seronegative. The study sequenced CD4+ memory TCRbeta repertoires of a Belgian cohort with known cytomegalovirus serostatus to replicate a published TCR-based CMV serostatus classifier.

A word on this clone: Its cognate antigen has yet to be identified. The input lacks base qualities; no much larger clone sits a single base away.

Genomic DNA was extracted from sorted cells with the Quick-DNA Microprep Kit. Amplification of TCRbeta DNA was done with the immunoSEQ hsTCRbeta kit, following the protocol from the manufacturer. An Illumina MiSeq instrument was used to sequence the TCRbeta libraries. Per the source publication's procedure: After out-of-frame sequences were removed, under 2.5 million distinct TCRbeta sequences remained, averaging around 70,000 per individual. Each individual was scored using the number of 150 to 200 previously reported CMV-associated TCRbeta sequences that the individual carried and the total number of productive distinct TCRbeta sequences. A beta-binomial model was reimplemented in Python, and random forests from scikit-learn, run with default parameters, were trained on data from the US cohort. Classifier performance on the Belgian cohort was reported as the median AUC with percentile confidence intervals calculated over 10,000 bootstrap iterations. As stored in TCRdb, this immuneACCESS dataset retains in-frame rearrangements with V and J assigned. A fraction of the clones does not appear; measured against another copy, unresolved V genes explain less than half of the discrepancy, and the remainder lacks a known reason. Clone size and V and J calls were adopted from that table, with D and trimming inferred from the DNA. The sample table contains tens of thousands of clones; only one count was recorded for about three quarters of them. The leading ten clones occupy about 2.7% of the sample.

Overall study results and their limits: The results were interpreted as suggesting that the CMV-associated TCR signature is mostly present in the CD4+ memory repertoire. On the Belgian cohort, the classifier based on the original framework reached a median bootstrapped AUC of about 0.95, with a 95% CI of 0.76-1.00. Of 164 previously reported CMV-associated TCRbeta sequences, around 67 appeared in the CD4+ memory repertoires, each in one to five individuals. Only CD4+CD45RO+ memory cells were sequenced, in contrast to the original study, in which naive and memory CD4+ and CD8+ populations were covered. For CMV serostatus prediction, a median bootstrapped AUC of about 0.96 was reached with the original framework, and a median bootstrapped AUC of approximately 0.89 was reached with a US-trained random forest.

Relative to germline, V is missing 0 bases and J is missing 6 bases, with 7 bases of the junction outside any gene match. The CDR3 numbers 17 residues from cysteine through phenylalanine. The entry retains the CDR3 DNA only, 51 bases that are in frame from base 1. Taken from the germline V gene, the CDR1 and CDR2 loops are LGHNA and YSLEER. A FACSAria II was used to sort memory CD4+ T cells, defined as single viable CD3+CD4+CD8-CD45RO+ cells. CMV serostatus was assessed using a Roche Elecsys assay, by which serum IgG against CMV pp150, pp28, p38 and p52 was detected. After the samples were thawed, total CD4+ T cells were enriched through positive selection using CD4 magnetic microbeads. The samples came from a different study that was designed specifically to examine the CD4+ T cell memory repertoire. Peripheral blood mononuclear cells were isolated and cryopreserved according to standard operating procedures, and serum was stored at -80 degrees C. CD3-PerCP (BW264/56), CD4-APC (RPA-T4), CD45RO-PE (UCHT1) and CD8-Pacific Orange (3B5) antibodies were used for staining, and non-viable cells were excluded with Sytox blue.

This chain is built from TRBV4-3 and TRBJ2-1, and 11 bases in between align with TRBD2. The source of this sequence is an adult in good health and CMV-seropositive. What was sequenced was memory CD4+ T cells from blood. The DNA is TGCGCCAGCAGCCAAGACCCCATAGCGGGAGGGGTCAATGAGCAGTTCTTC. Translated, it reads CASSQDPIAGGVNEQFF.